Below, 18 T cell receptor beta chains from the same sample are listed, as sequenced in a study of post-analysis software for immune sequencing data. General study points: In patients, roughly five TRBV segments were more frequent than in controls, with TRBV5-6, TRBV5-1 and TRBV20-1 among them.

Antigen specificity for these receptors is unknown. Incorporated into the TCR beta cDNA libraries were unique molecular identifiers, which served to reduce PCR and sequencing biases. Via MiXCR, TCRdb re-called the PCR reads, giving one row per CDR3 protein. The sample lists about 680,000 distinct CDR3 sequences; approximately 59% were seen once. What was sequenced was blood. Receptor source: a girl aged 2 to 10 with multiple sclerosis.

The genes are TRBV18 and TRBJ1-1, with 12 positions matching TRBD1. Looked up from germline, CDR1 is KGHSH and CDR2 is LQKENI. Losses at the gene ends were 3 bases for V and 2 bases for J; bases not matched to a gene: 1. This CDR3 has 15 amino acids. The CDR3 DNA follows: TGTGCCAGCTCACCGGGACAGGGGGCAAACACTGAAGCTTTCTTT. Translated, it gives CASSPGQGANTEAFF.

This clonotype was counted a few times. In DNA, the CDR3 is TGCGCCAGCAGCTTGGAACCAGAGACCCAGTACTTC. Protein product: CASSLEPETQYF. The chain carries TRBV5-1 and TRBJ2-5; D unclear. This CDR3 is 12 amino acids long. Germline V gene lookup returns CDR1 SGHRS and CDR2 YFSETQ. The ends were cut back, 0 bases at V and 4 bases at J, with 4 bases in the middle.

This chain joins TRBV25-1 and TRBJ2-6; D uncertain. Looked up from germline, CDR1 is MGHDK and CDR2 is SYGVNS. V shed 3 bases and J shed 0 bases, with 9 bases lying between them. This CDR3 region has 16 residues. The DNA of the CDR3 is TGTGCCAGCAGTGATGGGGTATACTCTGGGGCCAACGTCCTGACTTTC. As protein: CASSDGVYSGANVLTF.

This chain links TRBV5-1 with TRBJ2-1, with a tentative D call TRBD1 (5 bases). Germline V gene lookup returns CDR1 SGHRS and CDR2 YFSETQ. The CDR3 has 14 residues. V lost 4 bases, J lost 9 bases, and 17 bases lay in between. The CDR3 DNA sequence: TGCGCCAGCAGCCCTCGGACAAGGATGGGTGAGCAGTTCTTC. Its translation: CASSPRTRMGEQFF.

The rearrangement links TRBV20-1 to TRBJ2-3; D is possibly TRBD2 (6 bases). There are 17 residues in the CDR3. Germline V lookup: CDR1 DFQATT, CDR2 SNEGSKA (reference sequence). V dropped 1 base and J dropped 2 bases, with 19 bases sitting between them. CDR3 DNA sequence: TGCAGTGCTAGAGGGGTTGGGCTAGCGCCGTTCACAGATACGCAGTATTTT. Protein product: CSARGVGLAPFTDTQYF.

The V gene is TRBV5-6, the J gene TRBJ2-4; D is possibly TRBD2 (6 bases). Trimming took 7 bases from V and 0 from J, leaving 23 bases between them. Germline values: CDR1 SGHDT, CDR2 YYEEEE. The CDR3 length is 18 residues. The CDR3 nucleotides are TGTGCCAGCTACCGGAGGGGCTTGCCGAATATAGCCAAAAACATTCAGTACTTC. The encoded protein is CASYRRGLPNIAKNIQYF.

The chain uses TRBV20-1 and TRBJ2-7; TRBD1 might be the D (5 bases). V lost 3 bases and J lost 6, with 9 bases in between. The V gene's germline CDR1 is DFQATT and CDR2 SNEGSKA (reference sequence). This CDR3 spans 11 amino acids. CDR3 loop: CSASGQGEQYF. The CDR3 DNA follows: TGCAGTGCTAGTGGGCAGGGCGAGCAGTACTTC.

V and J are TRBV11-2 and TRBJ2-5; D gene unclear. V lost 1 base, J lost 11 bases, and 17 bases lay in between. Germline loops: CDR1 SGHAT, CDR2 FQNNGV. The CDR3 is 14 amino acids. The CDR3 loop reads CASSLGFGTLRQYF. CDR3 coding DNA: TGTGCCAGCAGCTTAGGATTCGGAACATTACGGCAGTACTTC.

This clonotype came up a few times. In nucleotides, the CDR3 is TGTGCCAGCAGAGACCGCTCTGGGGCCAACGTCCTGACTTTC. This codes for CASRDRSGANVLTF. The chain uses TRBV6-5 and TRBJ2-6; D not certain. This CDR3 is 14 amino acids long. Germline V gene lookup returns CDR1 MNHEY and CDR2 SVGAGI. Trimming shortened V by 6 bases and J by 0 bases, and 6 bases separated the two germline ends.

CDR3 in amino acids: CSARVRPTDTQYF. CDR3 in DNA: TGCAGTGCTAGAGTTAGGCCGACAGATACGCAGTATTTT. The chain carries TRBV20-1 and TRBJ2-3; D call uncertain. V lost 1 base and J lost 3, with 8 bases in between. The germline gives CDR1 DFQATT, CDR2 SNEGSKA (reference sequence). This CDR3 contains 13 residues.

This chain uses TRBV30 with TRBJ2-7; weak D call: TRBD2 (6 bases). The CDR3 has 12 residues. Deletions cut 2 bases from V and 3 bases from J, with 8 bases between. Germline V lookup: CDR1 GTSNPN, CDR2 SVGIG (reference sequence). The CDR3 sequence is CAWSPRGYEQYF. The CDR3 coding sequence is TGTGCCTGGAGTCCGCGGGGCTACGAGCAGTACTTC.

This clonotype appeared a few times. The chain links TRBV5-6 to TRBJ2-5, with D tentatively TRBD1 or TRBD2 (7 bases each). Germline values: CDR1 SGHDT, CDR2 YYEEEE. V lost 0 bases to trimming and J lost 5 bases, with 14 bases between them. This CDR3 region has 15 residues. In nucleotides, the CDR3 is TGTGCCAGCAGCTTGGTTGGCAGGGGGGGGGAGACCCAGTACTTC. This sequence encodes CASSLVGRGGETQYF. Full variable domain (missing parts from reference TRBV5-6 and TRBJ2-5): DAGVTQSPTHLIKTRGQQVTLRCSPKSGHDTVSWYQQALGQGPQFIFQYYEEEERQRGNFPDRFSGHQFPNYSSELNVNALLLGDSALYLCASSLVGRGGETQYFGPGTRLLVL.

This clonotype was detected only a few times. The rearrangement joins TRBV29-1 to TRBJ1-2; a possible D gene is TRBD1 (6 bases). The CDR3 extends over 12 amino acids. V lost 4 bases to trimming and J lost 8 bases, with 14 bases between them. CDR1 and CDR2 from the germline V gene are SQVTM and ANQGSEA. CDR3 region: CSVGTGAEGYTF. CDR3 nucleotide sequence: TGCAGCGTTGGGACGGGGGCGGAGGGCTACACCTTC.

The chain couples TRBV27 to TRBJ2-7, with D uncertain. The CDR3 consists of 14 residues. Germline V CDR1 and CDR2: MNHEY, SMNVEV (reference sequence). V lost 2 bases and J 1 base, leaving 9 bases between the germline ends. The CDR3 nucleotides read TGTGCCAGCAGTTTACACGGACCTTCCTACGAGCAGTACTTC. Translating it yields CASSLHGPSYEQYF.

CDR3 region: CSVVSGLDSYNEQFF. CDR3 nucleotides: TGCAGCGTTGTTTCCGGACTGGACTCCTACAATGAGCAGTTCTTC. This chain links TRBV29-1 with TRBJ2-1; D perhaps matches TRBD2 (5 bases). This CDR3 spans 15 amino acids. Looked up from germline, CDR1 is SQVTM and CDR2 is ANQGSEA. V lost 4 bases and J lost 0, with 13 bases in between.

This clonotype was detected a few times. The chain carries TRBV15 and TRBJ1-2, with 7 nucleotides matching TRBD1. Germline loops: CDR1 LNHNV, CDR2 YYDKDF (reference sequence). V dropped 1 base and J dropped 4; count of bases not matched to a gene: 6. CDR3 length: 15 residues. The CDR3 coding sequence is TGTGCCACCAGCAGAGGTGAGGGACAGAGCTATGGCTACACCTTC. It specifies CATSRGEGQSYGYTF.

The chain links TRBV20-1 to TRBJ1-1; D perhaps matches TRBD1 (5 bases). The germline CDR1 and CDR2 sequences are DFQATT and SNEGSKA (reference sequence). The V gene lost 0 bases and the J gene lost 4 bases, with 12 bases spanning the gap. The CDR3 has 14 amino acids. The CDR3 DNA reads TGCAGTGCTAGAGACCGTACCAGGGCCACTGAAGCTTTCTTT. Its translation: CSARDRTRATEAFF.

Only a few counts were recorded for this clonotype. The chain uses TRBV11-2 and TRBJ2-5; the D gene is possibly TRBD2 (7 bases). CDR1 and CDR2 (germline): SGHAT, FQNNGV. Trimming removed 1 base from V and 4 bases from J, with 13 bases in between. The CDR3 runs to 15 residues. CDR3 region: CASSLGRGGPETQYF. CDR3 coding DNA: TGTGCCAGCAGCTTAGGGAGGGGGGGTCCAGAGACCCAGTACTTC.